The 32 T cell receptor beta chains given below trace back to one sample, sequenced in a study of shared T cell receptors in the human thymus (dated by TCRdb to the early 2020s). The library was generated by the immunoSEQ multiplex PCR assay. The clones in this table, taken by TCRdb from immuneACCESS, are in-frame only. Not every clone is retained; where verified, under half of the shortfall comes from an unresolved V gene, and the cause of the rest is unknown. This sample holds roughly 710,000 clones; 75% to 90% were observed only once. About 0.011% of the sample goes to the ten largest clones. These same data were also listed under a study on human thymus T cells.

Sequencing was done on a sample of thymocytes. These receptors all come from a girl under three years old with a congenital heart defect. Donor details come from another sample of the same person, matched by shared clones.

CDR3 in amino acids: CASSWRDRVGGNEKLFF. In DNA form, the CDR3 reads TGTGCCAGCAGCTGGAGAGACAGGGTTGGGGGTAACGAAAAACTGTTTTTT. This chain uses TRBV5-6 with TRBJ1-4; 7 bases are shared with TRBD1. The ends lost 3 bases at V and 8 bases at J; junction bases unmatched: 16. Looked up from germline, CDR1 is SGHDT and CDR2 is YYEEEE. The CDR3 runs to 17 residues. The whole variable domain, remainder taken from reference TRBV5-6 and TRBJ1-4, is DAGVTQSPTHLIKTRGQQVTLRCSPKSGHDTVSWYQQALGQGPQFIFQYYEEEERQRGNFPDRFSGHQFPNYSSELNVNALLLGDSALYLCASSWRDRVGGNEKLFFGSGTQLSVL.

This rearrangement joins TRBV2 to TRBJ1-1; 12 bases fit TRBD1. The CDR3 has 14 residues. The junction had 5 bases not matched to a gene; V was cut back by 6 bases and J by 6 bases. The germline V gene has CDR1 SNHLY and CDR2 FYNNEI. CDR3 protein: CASREGQGASEAFF. CDR3 nucleotide sequence: TGTGCCAGCAGGGAGGGACAGGGGGCCTCTGAAGCTTTCTTT.

This chain connects TRBV7-2 to TRBJ1-3; possibly TRBD1 for D (6 bases). The germline V gene has CDR1 SGHTA and CDR2 FQGNSA. CDR3 length equals 13 residues. V lost 5 bases to trimming and J lost 4 bases, with 9 bases between them. The CDR3 DNA is TGTGCCAGCAGCACAGGGAGAGGAAACACCATATATTTT. The encoded protein is CASSTGRGNTIYF.

This clone occurred a few times. The chain is built from TRBV12-5 and TRBJ2-7, with 8 nucleotides matching TRBD1. The CDR3 consists of 14 residues. After removal of 10 bases from V and 5 bases from J, the junction contained 13 bases not matched to a gene. Germline values: CDR1 LGHNT, CDR2 FRNRAP. CDR3 coding DNA: TGTGCTAACTCCAGGGGGCGGGTTTTCCACGAGCAGTACTTC. This codes for CANSRGRVFHEQYF.

The chain couples TRBV6-5 to TRBJ1-1, with a possible D match to TRBD1 (5 bases). The CDR3 spans 16 residues. The V gene lost 2 bases and the J gene lost 5 bases, with 18 bases spanning the gap. The germline CDR1 and CDR2 sequences are MNHEY and SVGAGI. The CDR3 is CASSYDIRVGGTEAFF. The CDR3 coding sequence is TGTGCCAGCAGTTACGATATCAGGGTTGGCGGTACTGAAGCTTTCTTT.

The genes are TRBV4-1 and TRBJ1-2; 7 bases match TRBD1. This CDR3 is 15 amino acids long. V was clipped by 2 bases and J by 2 bases; unmatched bases: 5. Germline V CDR1 and CDR2: MGHRA, YSYEKL. CDR3 amino acids: CASSQRQGLNYGYTF. In DNA form, the CDR3 reads TGCGCCAGCAGCCAACGACAGGGACTGAACTATGGCTACACCTTC.

The chain employs TRBV28 and TRBJ1-5, with a tentative D call TRBD1 (5 bases). Per germline, CDR1 MDHEN and CDR2 SYDVKM. This CDR3 is built from 14 residues. Trimming shortened V by 5 bases and J by 0 bases, and 8 bases separated the two germline ends. The DNA of the CDR3 is TGTGCCAGCAGTACCGACAGTAGCAATCAGCCCCAGCATTTT. It translates to CASSTDSSNQPQHF.

The chain links TRBV7-8 to TRBJ1-3; 7 bases line up with TRBD1. V was clipped by 1 base and J by 4 bases; unmatched bases: 10. Germline CDR1 SGHVS, CDR2 FQNEAQ. The CDR3 contains 17 residues. CDR3: CASSLECTGAPGNTIYF. The DNA of the CDR3 is TGTGCCAGCAGCTTAGAATGCACAGGGGCGCCCGGAAACACCATATATTTT.

The CDR3: CASSAFGTGIYEQYF. In DNA form, the CDR3 reads TGTGCCAGCAGCGCTTTTGGGACAGGGATCTACGAGCAGTACTTC. V gene TRBV28 combines with J gene TRBJ2-7; 9 bases line up with TRBD1. Germline lookup yields CDR1 MDHEN and CDR2 SYDVKM. V was pared by 6 bases and J by 3 bases, with 9 bases of the junction left unmatched. The CDR3 totals 15 residues.

Comments on this clone: The junction differs from germline at one of its ends, possibly a read error. The same CDR3 can be traced to other DNA sequences in this sample. The chain joins TRBV7-8 to TRBJ1-6, with D possibly matching TRBD1 (5 bases). Germline loops: CDR1 SGHVS, CDR2 FQNEAQ. This CDR3 has 14 residues. Here the CDR3 reads CASSPGTENSPLHF. CDR3 sequence (DNA): TGTGCCAGCAGCCCTGGGACTGAAAATTCCCCCCTCCACTTT.

In DNA, the CDR3 is TGTGCCAGCACCCTACGGGACAGCCACTCCCCGCTATATGGCTACACCTTC. The encoded protein is CASTLRDSHSPLYGYTF. V gene TRBV2 combines with J gene TRBJ1-2, with 7 bases identical to TRBD1. Looked up from germline, CDR1 is SNHLY and CDR2 is FYNNEI. The CDR3 runs to 17 residues. The trim removed 7 bases at V and 5 bases at J, leaving 19 bases unmatched.

V usage is TRBV21-1 and J usage is TRBJ1-2. TRBV21-1 is tagged as a pseudogene. The CDR3 spans 12 residues. CDR3: CASSKAPGGYTF. CDR3 DNA: TGTGCCAGCAGCAAAGCGCCGGGTGGCTACACCTTC.

The V call is TRBV4-3, the J call TRBJ2-7, with D hard to call. This CDR3 has 17 amino acids. Per the germline V gene, CDR1 is LGHNA and CDR2 is YSLEER. Deletions cut 4 bases from V and 3 bases from J, with 22 bases between. Here the CDR3 DNA reads TGCGCCAGCAGCCTTTCCGATAATAGGTCAGGCCTCTACGAGCAGTACTTC. This translates into CASSLSDNRSGLYEQYF.

The chain joins TRBV5-1 to TRBJ1-4; 9 positions match TRBD1. V lost 4 bases to trimming and J lost 4 bases; unmatched junction nucleotides: 5. Germline CDR1 and CDR2: SGHRS and YFSETQ. This CDR3 spans 15 amino acids. Written as DNA, the CDR3 is TGCGCCAGCAGCGTACAGGGGGCAATTAATGAAAAACTGTTTTTT. This sequence encodes CASSVQGAINEKLFF. Supplemented by reference TRBV5-1 and TRBJ1-4, the full variable domain reads KAGVTQTPRYLIKTRGQQVTLSCSPISGHRSVSWYQQTPGQGLQFLFEYFSETQRNKGNFPGRFSGRQFSNSRSEMNVSTLELGDSALYLCASSVQGAINEKLFFGSGTQLSVL.

The V gene is TRBV27, the J gene TRBJ1-5; 10 bases line up with TRBD1. Trimming took 6 bases from V and 5 from J; bases not matched to a gene: 13. Germline CDR1 is MNHEY and CDR2 is SMNVEV (reference sequence). The CDR3 runs 17 residues. This chain's CDR3 is CASSPTGTGVVDQPQHF. CDR3 in DNA: TGTGCCAGCAGCCCAACCGGGACAGGGGTGGTGGATCAGCCCCAGCATTTT.

The rearrangement joins TRBV7-3 to TRBJ2-7; TRBD2 agrees at 7 bases. Germline values: CDR1 SGHTA, CDR2 FQGTGA. This CDR3 is built from 13 residues. V was clipped by 4 bases and J by 6 bases; unmatched bases: 6. The chain's CDR3 is CASSWTSASEQYF. The CDR3 coding sequence is TGTGCCAGCAGCTGGACTAGTGCCAGCGAGCAGTACTTC.

The chain carries TRBV9 and TRBJ1-1; 7 nucleotides agree with TRBD1. This CDR3 contains 15 residues. The V and J ends lost 3 bases and 2 bases, in that order; junction bases with no gene match: 7. Germline CDR1 and CDR2: SGDLS and YYNGEE. This CDR3 is CASSAPIGGNTEAFF. The CDR3 nucleotides are TGTGCCAGCAGCGCGCCGATAGGGGGCAACACTGAAGCTTTCTTT.

The V call is TRBV2, the J call TRBJ1-2; D remains unclear. The germline V gene has CDR1 SNHLY and CDR2 FYNNEI. The CDR3 extends over 17 amino acids. V lost 8 bases, J lost 4 bases, and 26 bases lay in between. Here the CDR3 reads CASVRKPHPAEGYGYTF. The CDR3 DNA follows: TGTGCCAGCGTGCGGAAACCGCACCCGGCGGAGGGCTATGGCTACACCTTC.

The chain is built from TRBV18 and TRBJ2-5; D possibly corresponds to TRBD2 (5 bases). Per the germline V gene, CDR1 is KGHSH and CDR2 is LQKENI. The CDR3 is 15 amino acids. V gave up 3 bases and J gave up 4 bases, with 15 bases separating them. The CDR3 DNA sequence: TGTGCCAGCTCACCGGCGGCGCTGGGAGCAGAGACCCAGTACTTC. This translates into CASSPAALGAETQYF.

CDR3 loop: CASSQPNGTPFNEQFF. In nucleotides, the CDR3 is TGCGCCAGCAGCCAACCCAACGGGACACCCTTCAATGAGCAGTTCTTC. The chain combines TRBV4-1 with TRBJ2-1, with D possibly TRBD1 on 6 matching bases. V lost 2 bases and J lost 6, with 17 bases in between. The CDR3 spans 16 residues. Germline V gives CDR1 MGHRA, CDR2 YSYEKL.

The CDR3 coding sequence is TGTGCCAGCAGGGCCGAAGCTTTCTTT. This codes for CASRAEAFF. The chain links TRBV5-8 to TRBJ1-1; D is uncertain. Germline V gives CDR1 SGHTS, CDR2 YDEGEE. V was shortened by 5 bases and J by 8 bases, with 4 bases between the two germline ends. The CDR3 spans 9 residues. The full variable domain, completed using reference TRBV5-8 and TRBJ1-1, is EAGVTQSPTHLIKTRGQQATLRCSPISGHTSVYWYQQALGLGLQFLLWYDEGEERNRGNFPPRFSGRQFPNYSSELNVNALELEDSALYLCASRAEAFFGQGTRLTVV.

The rearrangement links TRBV15 to TRBJ1-6, with D perhaps TRBD1 (6 bases). The V and J ends lost 4 bases and 5 bases respectively, with 9 bases between them. There are 14 residues in the CDR3. The germline V gene has CDR1 LNHNV and CDR2 YYDKDF (reference sequence). CDR3: CATSINRDNSPLHF. CDR3 sequence (DNA): TGTGCCACCAGCATTAACAGGGATAATTCACCCCTCCACTTT.

This clone has only a few counts. Additional DNA sequences in this sample encode the identical CDR3. The chain joins TRBV5-4 to TRBJ1-2; 8 nucleotides align to TRBD1. The trim removed 4 bases at V and 4 bases at J, leaving 3 bases unmatched. Germline lookup yields CDR1 SGHNT and CDR2 YYREEE (reference sequence). This CDR3 is built from 13 residues. This CDR3 is CASSLDRVYGYTF. As DNA, the CDR3 is TGTGCCAGCAGCCTGGACAGGGTCTATGGCTACACCTTC. Using reference TRBV5-4 and TRBJ1-2 for the parts outside the CDR3, the full variable domain is ETGVTQSPTHLIKTRGQQVTLRCSSQSGHNTVSWYQQALGQGPQFIFQYYREEENGRGNFPPRFSGLQFPNYSSELNVNALELDDSALYLCASSLDRVYGYTFGSGTRLTVV.

This clone occurred once. The rearrangement joins TRBV19 to TRBJ2-3, with TRBD2 identical over 7 bases. The CDR3 covers 17 residues. V lost 10 bases, J lost 1 base, and 17 bases stayed unmatched. The germline gives CDR1 LNHDA, CDR2 SQIVND (reference sequence). CDR3 sequence: CATSSGASGLRTDTQYF. CDR3 bases: TGTGCCACTTCAAGTGGGGCTAGCGGTCTTCGCACAGATACGCAGTATTTT.

The chain joins TRBV11-3 to TRBJ1-1; TRBD1 aligns across 12 bases. The CDR3 totals 17 residues. V lost 2 bases, J lost 0 bases, and 4 bases stayed unmatched. Germline lookup yields CDR1 SGHNT and CDR2 YENEEA. CDR3: CASSLIGTGGLNTEAFF. The DNA for the CDR3 is TGTGCCAGCAGCTTAATCGGGACAGGGGGCTTGAACACTGAAGCTTTCTTT.

The rearrangement uses TRBV10-1 and TRBJ2-5, with 9 bases lining up with TRBD2. The germline V gene has CDR1 WNHNN and CDR2 SYGVQD (reference sequence). V lost 10 bases and J lost 6; bases outside the gene matches: 12. The CDR3 loop spans 14 amino acids. DNA for the CDR3: TGCGCCAATCAGACGAGGGGACTAGCCAAGACCCAGTACTTC. Protein: CANQTRGLAKTQYF.

This chain joins TRBV2 and TRBJ2-7; D might be TRBD1 (5 bases). From germline, CDR1 is SNHLY and CDR2 FYNNEI. The length of the CDR3 is 15 residues. Between the trimmed V and J ends, which lost 6 bases and 0 bases, there was a span of 15 bases. CDR3 in DNA: TGTGCCAGCAGGAAAGACAGACTTAGCTCCTACGAGCAGTACTTC. Encoded protein: CASRKDRLSSYEQYF.

The V call is TRBV7-9, the J call TRBJ1-1; the D gene is possibly TRBD1 (5 bases). CDR3 size: 15 residues. Germline V CDR1 and CDR2: SEHNR, FQNEAQ (reference sequence). V was pared by 3 bases and J by 4 bases, with 15 bases between. In nucleotides, the CDR3 is TGTGCCAGCAGCTTCTCTGCAGGGATGGGCACTGAAGCTTTCTTT. Its translation: CASSFSAGMGTEAFF.

The rearrangement uses TRBV19 and TRBJ1-5; a weak D match, TRBD1 (5 bases). The germline V and J ends were trimmed by 3 bases and 4 bases, with 13 bases remaining between them. The CDR3 is made up of 15 amino acids. Germline V gene sequence: CDR1 LNHDA, CDR2 SQIVND (reference sequence). The DNA for the CDR3 is TGTGCCAGTAGTATTGCCAGGACACTAAATCAGCCCCAGCATTTT. Encoded protein: CASSIARTLNQPQHF.

The V gene is TRBV28, the J gene TRBJ2-7; 11 bases align to TRBD2. Trimming took 7 bases from V and 3 from J; bases not matched to a gene: 11. The length of the CDR3 is 16 residues. CDR1 MDHEN and CDR2 SYDVKM come from the germline V gene. Here the CDR3 reads CASTTTPGLAVYEQYF. CDR3 bases: TGTGCCAGCACCACTACCCCGGGACTAGCGGTCTACGAGCAGTACTTC.

The chain links TRBV29-1 to TRBJ2-3; D is undetermined. The CDR3 contains 16 residues. Germline values: CDR1 SQVTM, CDR2 ANQGSEA. V was pared by 6 bases and J by 0 bases, with 19 bases between. CDR3 protein: CSVDPPRRFSTDTQYF. CDR3 nucleotides: TGCAGCGTCGATCCTCCACGGAGATTTAGCACAGATACGCAGTATTTT.

The chain recombines TRBV7-2 with TRBJ2-1; 7 bases match TRBD1. The junction had 5 bases not matched to a gene; V was cut back by 1 base and J by 5 bases. Germline assignment: CDR1 SGHTA and CDR2 FQGNSA. This CDR3 is built from 15 residues. In DNA, the CDR3 is TGTGCCAGCAGCTTAGATGCGACAGGGAACAATGAGCAGTTCTTC. It is translated as CASSLDATGNNEQFF.